A selection of T cell receptor beta chains follows, all from one sample in a study of T cell repertoires in cytomegalovirus infection. Each CDR3 protein is one row after TCRdb ran MiXCR on the reads. This table has tens of thousands of distinct CDR3 sequences, 20% appearing once. No antigens are known for them. The sequences come from CD8+ T cells from cultured PBMCs, collected from culture after CMV antigen stimulation. Receptors were obtained from a human donor in good health (CMV status not recorded). Some clones in this sample may be carry-over from other donors' samples. Both conserved end residues are part of each CDR3. The D gene is left open where the match is weak. Where a row states a size, it is once, few, many or the class of an expanded clone; other rows omit it.

clone_size j_call v_call d_call cdr3_aa cdr3_nt
. TRBJ1-2 TRBV27 . CASSSGRLNYGYTF TGTGCCAGCAGTTCGGGACGTCTGAACTATGGCTACACCTTC
many TRBJ1-1 TRBV27 . CASIRSRPTHVEAFF TGTGCCAGCATTCGATCACGACCAACACACGTTGAAGCTTTCTTT
. TRBJ2-7 TRBV20-1 TRBD1 CSAGDRGSPYEQYF TGCAGTGCTGGGGACAGGGGGAGTCCCTACGAGCAGTACTTC
few TRBJ2-1 TRBV4-1 . CASSPQRGGNEQFF TGCGCCAGCAGCCCACAAAGAGGAGGGAATGAGCAGTTCTTC
. TRBJ1-1 TRBV7-8 . CASQLGLSILGSTEAFF TGTGCCAGCCAGCTTGGACTTTCTATATTGGGTAGCACTGAAGCTTTCTTT
few TRBJ2-7 TRBV7-2 . CASSHDISYEQYF TGTGCCAGCAGCCATGACATCTCCTACGAGCAGTACTTC
. TRBJ2-7 TRBV11-1 TRBD1 CASSGGTGVSYEQYF TGTGCCAGCAGCGGCGGGACAGGTGTTTCCTACGAGCAGTACTTC
. TRBJ2-3 TRBV6-5 TRBD2 CASSYTSGGADTQYF TGTGCCAGCAGTTACACTAGCGGGGGGGCTGATACGCAGTATTTT
few TRBJ2-7 TRBV7-2 . CASSLGPSPDVGYF TGTGCCAGCAGCTTAGGGCCGTCACCTGACGTGGGGTACTTC
few TRBJ2-1 TRBV4-3 TRBD2 CASSQLGSGGYEQFF TGCGCCAGCAGCCAGCTAGGTAGCGGGGGATATGAGCAGTTCTTC
once TRBJ2-1 TRBV7-8 TRBD2 CASSLAVAGLRNEQFF TGTGCCAGCAGCTTAGCCGTAGCGGGGCTCCGCAATGAGCAGTTCTTC
. TRBJ2-7 TRBV6-2/TRBV6-3 TRBD2 CASSLAVYEQYF TGTGCCAGCAGCCTAGCGGTCTACGAGCAGTACTTC
few TRBJ2-3 TRBV14 . CASSQASGVPQYF TGTGCCAGCAGCCAAGCCTCAGGGGTGCCGCAGTATTTT